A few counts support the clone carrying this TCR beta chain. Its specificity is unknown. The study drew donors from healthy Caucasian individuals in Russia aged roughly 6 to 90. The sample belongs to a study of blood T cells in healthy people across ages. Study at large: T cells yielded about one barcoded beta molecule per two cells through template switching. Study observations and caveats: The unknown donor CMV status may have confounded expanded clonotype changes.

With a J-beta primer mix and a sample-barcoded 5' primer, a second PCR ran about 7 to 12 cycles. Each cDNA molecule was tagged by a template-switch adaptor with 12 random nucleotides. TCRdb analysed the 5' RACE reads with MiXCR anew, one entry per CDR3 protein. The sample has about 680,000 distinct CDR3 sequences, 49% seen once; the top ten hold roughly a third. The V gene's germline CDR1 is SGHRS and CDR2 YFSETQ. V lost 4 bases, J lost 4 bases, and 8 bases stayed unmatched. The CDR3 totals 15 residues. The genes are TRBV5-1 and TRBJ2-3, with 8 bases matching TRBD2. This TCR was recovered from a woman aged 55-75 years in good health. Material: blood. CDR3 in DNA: TGCGCCAGCAGCATCTTAGCGGGATCACCAGATACGCAGTATTTT. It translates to CASSILAGSPDTQYF.